The 23 T cell receptor beta chains reported below all come from one sample, sequenced in a study of CD8+ T cells in alopecia areata. Isolated RNA was reverse transcribed into cDNA used as the sequencing template. Sequencing used immunoSEQ multiplex PCR; TCRdb keeps in-frame clones, though not all of them. This sample has roughly 5,000 clones; 71% occur once, and the top ten carry 10% to 15%. Indicated treatment: oral pan-JAK inhibitor, 5-10 mg twice daily. It was from alopecia areata patients that lesional scalp punch biopsies and peripheral blood were collected. The sample was skin, taken at week 24, from a patient treated with tofacitinib. The origin of the receptors is a human donor with alopecia areata.

This clone appeared a few times. Here the CDR3 DNA reads TGTGCCAGGTCGATCTCGGACAGGGGGCCGGGGCAGCCCCAGCATTTT. It is translated as CARSISDRGPGQPQHF. The V and J genes are TRBV7-3 and TRBJ1-5, with TRBD1 matching 11 bases. V was clipped by 9 bases and J by 7 bases; unmatched bases: 14. There are 16 residues in the CDR3. Germline CDR1 and CDR2: SGHTA and FQGTGA. Variable domain in full (rest from reference TRBV7-3 and TRBJ1-5): GAGVSQTPSNKVTEKGKYVELRCDPISGHTALYWYRQSLGQGPEFLIYFQGTGAADDSGLPNDRFFAVRPEGSVSTLKIQRTERGDSAVYLCARSISDRGPGQPQHFGDGTRLSIL.

This chain joins TRBV2 and TRBJ2-1; 15 nucleotides agree with TRBD2. The V segment lost 11 bases and the J segment 0 bases; nucleotides outside the gene matches: 8. The CDR3 spans 17 residues. Germline loops: CDR1 SNHLY, CDR2 FYNNEI. The CDR3 bases are TGTGCCGGCCAGGGACTAGCGGGGGGCAGCTCCTACAATGAGCAGTTCTTC. Its protein is CAGQGLAGGSSYNEQFF.

Written as DNA, the CDR3 is TGCGCCAGCAGCTGGACAGGGGAGGCCACTGAAGCTTTCTTT. This codes for CASSWTGEATEAFF. The chain couples TRBV5-1 to TRBJ1-1; 9 nucleotides agree with TRBD1. Germline V gene lookup returns CDR1 SGHRS and CDR2 YFSETQ. CDR3 length equals 14 residues. V shed 3 bases and J 4 bases; nucleotides not matched to a gene: 4.

The chain uses TRBV6-5 and TRBJ2-1, with D perhaps TRBD2 (6 bases). The germline V gene has CDR1 MNHEY and CDR2 SVGAGI. Trimming left V 4 bases short and J 9 bases short, with 7 bases between. The CDR3 sequence is 11 residues long. DNA for the CDR3: TGTGCCAGCAGTTTCGGGGGTGAGCAGTTCTTC. This codes for CASSFGGEQFF.

This chain links TRBV7-8 with TRBJ2-5; D is unresolved. Germline CDR1 and CDR2: SGHVS and FQNEAQ. This CDR3 contains 12 residues. V lost 0 bases and J 5 bases, leaving 4 bases between the germline ends. The CDR3 coding sequence is TGTGCCAGCAGCTTAGCGGCGGAGACCCAGTACTTC. Residues: CASSLAAETQYF.

This clone came up a few times. The chain uses TRBV30 and TRBJ2-3; D gene unclear. Trimming cost V 0 bases and J 11 bases, with 15 bases left between them. The CDR3 loop spans 13 amino acids. Germline assignment: CDR1 GTSNPN and CDR2 SVGIG (reference sequence). The CDR3 protein is CAWSVFSGTKQYF. CDR3 coding DNA: TGTGCCTGGAGTGTATTTTCCGGAACGAAGCAGTATTTT.

The chain is built from TRBV19 and TRBJ1-5, with unresolved D. The CDR3 contains 15 residues. Germline loops: CDR1 LNHDA, CDR2 SQIVND (reference sequence). Trimming removed 6 bases at V and 0 bases at J, with 12 bases between. CDR3 DNA sequence: TGTGCCAGTAGAAGGGATCGGGGTAGCAATCAGCCCCAGCATTTT. Protein product: CASRRDRGSNQPQHF. Full variable domain (outside the CDR3, taken from reference TRBV19 and TRBJ1-5): DGGITQSPKYLFRKEGQNVTLSCEQNLNHDAMYWYRQDPGQGLRLIYYSQIVNDFQKGDIAEGYSVSREKKESFPLTVTSAQKNPTAFYLCASRRDRGSNQPQHFGDGTRLSIL.

The chain recombines TRBV29-1 with TRBJ2-7, with 7 bases aligning to TRBD2. The germline gives CDR1 SQVTM, CDR2 ANQGSEA. The J segment lost 5 bases and the V segment lost 3 bases, leaving 1 base of the junction unmatched. This CDR3 comprises 11 residues. For the CDR3, the DNA is TGCAGCGTTGACACTAGCGACGAGCAGTACTTC. Encoded protein: CSVDTSDEQYF.

This chain uses TRBV5-6 with TRBJ1-1, with D tentatively TRBD1 (5 bases). This CDR3 has 14 amino acids. Trimming took 2 bases from V and 2 from J, leaving 10 bases between them. Germline assignment: CDR1 SGHDT and CDR2 YYEEEE. The CDR3 DNA reads TGTGCCAGCAGCTTTAGTTGGACAAACACTGAAGCTTTCTTT. Amino acid sequence: CASSFSWTNTEAFF.

This chain links TRBV27 with TRBJ2-7; TRBD1 matches 9 bases. Germline V gives CDR1 MNHEY, CDR2 SMNVEV (reference sequence). V trimming: 5 bases; J trimming: 3 bases; junction bases outside the gene matches: 8. The CDR3 has 15 residues. DNA for the CDR3: TGTGCCAGCAGTCCGAATTGGGACAGGGTCTACGAGCAGTACTTC. Its translation: CASSPNWDRVYEQYF.

This clone was observed a few times. The genes are TRBV6-1 and TRBJ1-2; maybe TRBD1 (5 bases). Trimming cost V 10 bases and J 4 bases, with 16 bases left between them. The CDR3 spans 13 residues. Germline V gene data show CDR1 as MNHNS and CDR2 as SASEGT. This CDR3 reads CATFGQQLYGYTF. Here the CDR3 DNA reads TGTGCCACCTTCGGACAACAACTCTATGGCTACACCTTC.

The chain couples TRBV5-5 to TRBJ1-1; 8 positions agree with TRBD1. V shed 0 bases, J shed 8 bases, and the junction held 6 bases outside the gene matches. Germline V CDR1 and CDR2: SGHKS, YYEKEE (reference sequence). CDR3 length: 14 amino acids. This CDR3 is CASSLEGQGTEAFF. The CDR3 bases are TGTGCCAGCAGCTTGGAAGGACAGGGTACCGAAGCTTTCTTT.

The V call is TRBV6-5, the J call TRBJ1-2, with TRBD1 matching over 9 bases. V shed 6 bases, J shed 7 bases, and the junction held 12 bases outside the gene matches. Germline V gene lookup returns CDR1 MNHEY and CDR2 SVGAGI. The CDR3 covers 15 residues. The CDR3: CASRGQGDPRRGYTF. The CDR3 region has the DNA TGTGCCAGCAGGGGACAGGGAGATCCTCGTCGTGGCTACACCTTC.

The chain is built from TRBV7-8 and TRBJ2-5, with TRBD1 matching 7 bases. The CDR3 is 14 residues long. The trim removed 5 bases at V and 4 bases at J, leaving 7 bases unmatched. The germline CDR1 and CDR2 sequences are SGHVS and FQNEAQ. The CDR3 coding sequence is TGTGCCAGCAGCGCCCGGGACAGCGGAGAGACCCAGTACTTC. Translation: CASSARDSGETQYF.

The CDR3 bases are TGTGCCAGCAGGAACCTGACGTACTACTATGGCTACACCTTC. Protein sequence: CASRNLTYYYGYTF. The chain employs TRBV2 and TRBJ1-2; D is uncertain. The ends were cut back, 6 bases at V and 3 bases at J, with 14 bases in the middle. The CDR3 runs 14 residues. CDR1 and CDR2 (germline): SNHLY, FYNNEI. Full variable domain (missing parts from reference TRBV2 and TRBJ1-2): EPEVTQTPSHQVTQMGQEVILRCVPISNHLYFYWYRQILGQKVEFLVSFYNNEISEKSEIFDDQFSVERPDGSNFTLKIRSTKLEDSAMYFCASRNLTYYYGYTFGSGTRLTVV.

The chain joins TRBV5-1 to TRBJ1-1; D is ambiguous. Germline CDR1 reads SGHRS; CDR2 reads YFSETQ. The germline V and J ends were trimmed by 3 bases and 4 bases, with 10 bases remaining between them. This CDR3 region has 13 residues. The CDR3 reads CASSSFAGTEAFF. The CDR3 DNA reads as TGCGCCAGCAGCTCCTTCGCGGGCACTGAAGCTTTCTTT.

The J gene is TRBJ2-1, the V gene TRBV12-5, with TRBD2 identical over 10 bases. The CDR3 has 17 amino acids. Germline CDR1 and CDR2: LGHNT and FRNRAP. Losses at the gene ends were 1 base for V and 4 bases for J; bases not matched to a gene: 7. This CDR3 is CASGLAQLAGRYNEQFF. DNA of the CDR3: TGTGCTAGTGGTTTGGCCCAACTAGCGGGGCGTTACAATGAGCAGTTCTTC.

V usage is TRBV4-3 and J usage is TRBJ1-4; 7 nucleotides agree with TRBD1. CDR1 is LGHNA, CDR2 YSLEER, per germline. The CDR3 covers 17 residues. V dropped 0 bases and J dropped 5; count of bases not matched to a gene: 9. The CDR3 DNA follows: TGCGCCAGCAGCCAAGATTCCCCAACAGGGGAAAATGAAAAACTGTTTTTT. It is translated as CASSQDSPTGENEKLFF.

This chain connects TRBV7-9 to TRBJ2-2; the D is unclear. The ends were cut back, 2 bases at V and 4 bases at J, with 2 bases in the middle. CDR1 SEHNR and CDR2 FQNEAQ come from the germline V gene (reference sequence). The CDR3 has 12 amino acids. CDR3 bases: TGTGCCAGCAGCTTATCCACCGGGGAGCTGTTTTTT. This codes for CASSLSTGELFF.

The count of this clone is one. The J gene is TRBJ1-1, the V gene TRBV19; no reliable D call. The V end was cut by 8 bases, the J end by 5 bases, with 12 bases between. This CDR3 spans 12 amino acids. CDR1 LNHDA and CDR2 SQIVND come from the germline V gene (reference sequence). CDR3 sequence (DNA): TGTGCCAGTTCCCGGATGATGACTGAAGCTTTCTTT. It specifies CASSRMMTEAFF. The full variable domain, with the rest looked up from reference TRBV19 and TRBJ1-1, is DGGITQSPKYLFRKEGQNVTLSCEQNLNHDAMYWYRQDPGQGLRLIYYSQIVNDFQKGDIAEGYSVSREKKESFPLTVTSAQKNPTAFYLCASSRMMTEAFFGQGTRLTVV.

The rearrangement uses TRBV7-8 and TRBJ2-7; D gene ambiguous. Germline V lookup: CDR1 SGHVS, CDR2 FQNEAQ. The CDR3 is 13 residues long. Trimming removed 0 bases from V and 3 bases from J, with 6 bases in between. The CDR3 loop reads CASSLAAHYEQYF. CDR3 DNA sequence: TGTGCCAGCAGCTTAGCGGCCCACTACGAGCAGTACTTC.

V gene TRBV5-1 combines with J gene TRBJ2-2; D is perhaps TRBD2 (6 bases). The CDR3 sequence is 16 residues long. With 3 bases removed from V and 0 bases from J, the gap between germline ends came to 12 bases. Germline V lookup: CDR1 SGHRS, CDR2 YFSETQ. The DNA for the CDR3 is TGCGCCAGCAGCTGGGGGGACCGCTCGAACACCGGGGAGCTGTTTTTT. Protein product: CASSWGDRSNTGELFF.

V usage is TRBV2 and J usage is TRBJ2-7, with no clear D. This CDR3 is built from 14 residues. Germline CDR1 is SNHLY and CDR2 is FYNNEI. V lost 7 bases and J lost 0, with 13 bases in between. The chain's CDR3 is CASIRAVSSYEQYF. In nucleotides, the CDR3 is TGTGCCAGCATTAGGGCAGTGAGCTCCTACGAGCAGTACTTC.